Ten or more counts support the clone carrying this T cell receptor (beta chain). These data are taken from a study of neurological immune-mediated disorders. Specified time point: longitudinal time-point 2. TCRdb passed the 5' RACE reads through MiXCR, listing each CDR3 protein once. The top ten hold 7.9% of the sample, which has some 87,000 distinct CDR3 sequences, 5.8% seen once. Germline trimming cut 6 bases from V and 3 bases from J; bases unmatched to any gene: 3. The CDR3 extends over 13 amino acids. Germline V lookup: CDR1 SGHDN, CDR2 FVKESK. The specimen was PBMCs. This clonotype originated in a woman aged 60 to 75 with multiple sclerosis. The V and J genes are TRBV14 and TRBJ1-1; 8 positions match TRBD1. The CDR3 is CASSGQGYTEAFF. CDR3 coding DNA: TGTGCCAGCAGTGGACAGGGATACACTGAAGCTTTCTTT.